This record looks at one T cell receptor (beta chain) sequence and its context. This specimen belongs to a study of blood T cell repertoires in COVID-19. Overall study context: Material from acute and convalescent COVID-19 was sourced from the United States, Italy and Spain. T cells, B-cell-depleted T cells, or PBMCs provided the cDNA or gDNA that served as material.

V was clipped by 6 bases and J by 1 base, with 3 bases between them. The CDR3 consists of 11 residues. Methods used by the authors: Nucleated cell number was recorded as an estimate derived from reference gene primer amplification. The data were produced by immunoSEQ multiplex PCR, yet TCRdb's version contains in-frame clones alone and is incomplete. V, J and clone size derive from that table, while D and trimming were established from the DNA sequence. Here the sample spans 100,000 or so clones, over 75% being singletons. This receptor was taken from a human donor in a cohort sampled during active COVID-19. The chain couples TRBV12-3 or TRBV12-4 to TRBJ1-2; no firm D call. The sequenced sample consisted of peripheral blood. In nucleotides, the CDR3 is TGTGCCAGCAGCCGTAACTATGGCTACACCTTC. It translates to CASSRNYGYTF.